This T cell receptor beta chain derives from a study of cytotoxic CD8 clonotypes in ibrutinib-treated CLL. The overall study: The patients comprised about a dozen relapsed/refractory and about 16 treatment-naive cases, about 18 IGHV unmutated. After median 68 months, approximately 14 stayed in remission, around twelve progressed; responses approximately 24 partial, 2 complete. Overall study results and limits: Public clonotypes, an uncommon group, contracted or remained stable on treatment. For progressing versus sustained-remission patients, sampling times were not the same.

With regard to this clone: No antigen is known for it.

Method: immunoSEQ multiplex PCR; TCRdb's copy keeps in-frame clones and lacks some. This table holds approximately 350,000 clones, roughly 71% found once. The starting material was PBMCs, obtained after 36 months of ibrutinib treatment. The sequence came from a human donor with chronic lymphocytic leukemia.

DNA for the CDR3: TGTGCCAGCATCCAGGGTGGGAACAATGAGCAGTTCTTC. It encodes CASIQGGNNEQFF. The rearrangement links TRBV5-5 to TRBJ2-1; the D gene is possibly TRBD1 (5 bases). The CDR3 loop spans 13 amino acids. Per germline, CDR1 SGHKS and CDR2 YYEKEE (reference sequence). V was clipped by 6 bases and J by 5 bases, with 12 bases between them.